These 20 T cell receptor beta chains came from one sample sequenced in a study of T cells in Graves' hyperthyroidism and ophthalmopathy. TCR beta CDR3 regions were amplified from RNA. First-round RT-PCR with HTBI primers amplified the TCR CDR3 region. MiXCR was run by TCRdb on the multiplex PCR reads, yielding one entry per CDR3 protein. The profile shows around 580,000 distinct CDR3 sequences, 40% to 55% of them singletons. The sequencing input was peripheral blood or thyroid tissue (not recorded which). These receptors originate from a woman aged 18 to 35 with Graves' hyperthyroidism.

There are many counts of this clonotype. The chain links TRBV14 to TRBJ1-3; D perhaps matches TRBD1 (6 bases). Between the trimmed V and J ends, which lost 4 bases and 4 bases, there was a span of 17 bases. Germline CDR1 is SGHDN and CDR2 is FVKESK. This CDR3 contains 16 residues. The CDR3 DNA sequence: TGTGCCAGCAGCCGCTTCTCAGGGGAGTACGGAAACACCATATATTTT. Its translation: CASSRFSGEYGNTIYF.

The gene calls are TRBV6-5 and TRBJ2-2; 15 bases line up with TRBD2. CDR3 length equals 18 residues. V lost 6 bases and J lost 4; bases outside the gene matches: 9. Germline V lookup: CDR1 MNHEY, CDR2 SVGAGI. This CDR3 is CASRYGLAGGPGTGELFF. The CDR3 DNA reads TGTGCCAGCAGATATGGACTAGCGGGAGGGCCAGGCACCGGGGAGCTGTTTTTT.

This CDR3 is CASSMRYQNYGYTF. For the CDR3, the DNA is TGTGCCAGCAGCATGCGCTATCAGAACTATGGCTACACCTTC. The J gene is TRBJ1-2, the V gene TRBV11-1; D gene uncertain. This CDR3 has 14 amino acids. Germline assignment: CDR1 SGHAT and CDR2 FQDESV (reference sequence). The ends were cut back, 5 bases at V and 2 bases at J, with 12 bases in the middle.

Many counts were recorded for this clonotype. The V gene is TRBV5-8, the J gene TRBJ1-1; 7 positions match TRBD1. Germline-derived CDR1 and CDR2 are SGHTS and YDEGEE. CDR3 length: 14 amino acids. V was pared by 4 bases and J by 6 bases, with 9 bases of the junction left unmatched. DNA of the CDR3: TGTGCCAGCAGCGGCGGACAGGCTTTGGCTGAAGCTTTCTTT. It encodes CASSGGQALAEAFF.

This clonotype was recorded many times. J is TRBJ1-5 and V is TRBV20-1; D is uncertain. V lost 2 bases, J lost 0 bases, and 8 bases lay in between. The CDR3 contains 14 residues. CDR1 DFQATT and CDR2 SNEGSKA come from the germline V gene (reference sequence). CDR3 amino acids: CSARSGRSNQPQHF. The CDR3 DNA is TGCAGTGCTAGATCCGGCCGTAGCAATCAGCCCCAGCATTTT.

Ten or more counts support this clonotype. This chain joins TRBV5-1 and TRBJ1-2; D uncertain. Germline-derived CDR1 and CDR2 are SGHRS and YFSETQ. Trimming took off 0 bases at V and 0 bases at J, with 6 bases between the two ends. The CDR3 has 14 amino acids. In DNA, the CDR3 is TGCGCCAGCAGCTTGGACGGTCCTAACTATGGCTACACCTTC. Its translation: CASSLDGPNYGYTF.

This clonotype was counted many times. DNA of the CDR3: TGTGCCAGCAGCTGGGAGGGGGCGGACACTGAAGCTTTCTTT. Its translation: CASSWEGADTEAFF. The chain joins TRBV5-5 to TRBJ1-1; TRBD1 agrees at 7 bases. V was clipped by 3 bases and J by 3 bases; unmatched bases: 5. The length of the CDR3 is 14 residues. Germline values: CDR1 SGHKS, CDR2 YYEKEE (reference sequence).

This clonotype was counted at least ten times. The CDR3, as DNA: TGTGCCACCAGCAGAGAGACAGGGAGAAATTCACCCCTCCACTTT. This sequence encodes CATSRETGRNSPLHF. The chain links TRBV15 to TRBJ1-6, with 7 bases aligning to TRBD1. There are 15 residues in the CDR3. The V gene's germline CDR1 is LNHNV and CDR2 YYDKDF (reference sequence). V trimming: 0 bases; J trimming: 7 bases; junction bases outside the gene matches: 3.

The chain links TRBV20-1 to TRBJ1-2, with D perhaps matching TRBD1 (5 bases). Germline V gene sequence: CDR1 DFQATT, CDR2 SNEGSKA (reference sequence). The CDR3 consists of 12 residues. The germline V and J ends were trimmed by 7 bases and 4 bases, with 13 bases remaining between them. CDR3 sequence reads: CSGGTSGYGYTF. The CDR3 coding sequence is TGCAGTGGCGGGACTAGCGGCTATGGCTACACCTTC.

The chain links TRBV5-1 to TRBJ1-6; TRBD1 agrees at 8 bases. The germline V gene has CDR1 SGHRS and CDR2 YFSETQ. The length of the CDR3 is 16 residues. V lost 4 bases, J lost 0 bases, and 3 bases stayed unmatched. CDR3 in DNA: TGCGCCAGCAGCCCTCAGGGGGCCTCCTATAATTCACCCCTCCACTTT. Translating gives CASSPQGASYNSPLHF.

The table lists this clonotype with many counts. The V and J genes are TRBV14 and TRBJ1-4, with a weak D call TRBD1 (6 bases). This CDR3 has 16 residues. Germline CDR1 reads SGHDN; CDR2 reads FVKESK. Trimming pared 4 bases from V and 6 bases from J, leaving 18 bases between. The chain's CDR3 is CASSPKGGQKYEKLFF. CDR3 nucleotide sequence: TGTGCCAGCAGCCCAAAGGGCGGACAGAAGTATGAAAAACTGTTTTTT.

This chain joins TRBV7-2 and TRBJ2-3; 9 nucleotides agree with TRBD1. Trimming cost V 0 bases and J 3 bases; bases outside gene matches: 4. CDR1 is SGHTA and CDR2 is FQGNSA in the germline V gene. The CDR3 runs 16 residues. This CDR3 is CASSLAGTGRTDTQYF. In nucleotides, the CDR3 is TGTGCCAGCAGCTTAGCGGGGACAGGGAGGACAGATACGCAGTATTTT.

The chain combines TRBV27 with TRBJ2-7; D uncertain. Germline loops: CDR1 MNHEY, CDR2 SMNVEV (reference sequence). V lost 2 bases and J 3 bases, leaving 23 bases between the germline ends. CDR3 length: 18 amino acids. In nucleotides, the CDR3 is TGTGCCAGCAGTTTAACGCGTACTCAATTTGTGTCGAACTACGAGCAGTACTTC. Translation gives CASSLTRTQFVSNYEQYF.

This clonotype appeared many times. V and J are TRBV4-1 and TRBJ2-5; 9 nucleotides match TRBD1. After removal of 3 bases from V and 11 bases from J, the junction contained 4 bases not matched to a gene. Germline assignment: CDR1 MGHRA and CDR2 YSYEKL. This CDR3 is 12 amino acids long. The CDR3: CASSHHRGLQYF. In nucleotides, the CDR3 is TGCGCCAGCAGCCATCACAGGGGGCTTCAGTACTTC.

This clonotype was detected once. The CDR3 sequence is CASRRTSGSGEQYF. Written as DNA, the CDR3 is TGTGCCAGCAGACGGACTAGCGGGTCGGGAGAGCAGTACTTC. The V and J genes are TRBV7-2 and TRBJ2-7; TRBD2 aligns across 11 bases. The CDR3 has 14 residues. V lost 6 bases, J lost 7 bases, and 8 bases stayed unmatched. In germline, CDR1 is SGHTA, CDR2 FQGNSA.

The chain is built from TRBV6-1 and TRBJ1-2, with TRBD1 as a possible D gene (5 bases). Trimming pared 8 bases from V and 7 bases from J, leaving 26 bases between. This CDR3 region has 16 residues. Germline V CDR1 and CDR2: MNHNS, SASEGT. The CDR3 sequence: CASSPLQGPRAFGYTF. CDR3 nucleotides: TGTGCCAGCTCACCCCTTCAGGGCCCACGCGCCTTTGGCTACACCTTC.

V is TRBV7-8 and J is TRBJ2-6; the match to TRBD1 covers 9 bases. Trimming took 4 bases from V and 1 from J; bases not matched to a gene: 5. The CDR3 is 17 residues long. The V gene's germline CDR1 is SGHVS and CDR2 FQNEAQ. The CDR3 bases are TGTGCCAGCAGCTCAACAGGGGGCTCATCTGGGGCCAACGTCCTGACTTTC. This encodes CASSSTGGSSGANVLTF.

V gene TRBV12-3 or TRBV12-4 combines with J gene TRBJ1-1; D is unresolved. The CDR3 extends over 15 amino acids. The germline V and J ends were trimmed by 7 bases and 14 bases, with 29 bases remaining between them. The chain's CDR3 is CASTASGDWYNEQFF. The CDR3 DNA sequence: TGTGCCAGCACTGCTTCGGGAGATTGGTACAATGAGCAGTTCTTT.

This clonotype was recorded at least ten times. CDR3 sequence reads: CASSLGQGYRSPLHF. The CDR3 coding sequence is TGTGCCAGCAGTTTAGGACAGGGTTATCGTTCACCCCTCCACTTT. The gene calls are TRBV12-3 or TRBV12-4 and TRBJ1-6; 7 bases line up with TRBD1. Trimming at V came to 1 base and at J to 9 bases, leaving 6 bases not matched to a gene. There are 15 residues in the CDR3.

This clonotype was recorded a few times. The chain combines TRBV19 with TRBJ1-2; 7 bases agree with TRBD1. Germline CDR1 is LNHDA and CDR2 is SQIVND (reference sequence). CDR3 size: 13 residues. The J segment lost 8 bases and the V segment lost 3 bases, leaving 6 bases of the junction unmatched. The DNA for the CDR3 is TGTGCCAGTAGTATGGGGACAGAAGGCGGCTACACCTTC. Translated: CASSMGTEGGYTF.